Here is one T cell receptor beta chain with its context. Its antigen is unknown. The sample is drawn from a study of T-cell memory formation after mild COVID-19. Looking at the study overall: Largely donor-specific TCR clusters were found. The study's findings and limits: Second-wave clones that peaked on day 37 lacked confirmed SARS-CoV-2 specificity. Contracting CD4+ clones lay largely in CM and EM, with CD8+ ones residing in EMRA. Cross-reactive memory appears to have joined, as suggested by some responding clones showing up in pre-infection memory.

Each CDR3 protein is one row after TCRdb ran MiXCR on the 5' RACE reads. The sample carries over 120,000 distinct CDR3 sequences, under 30% recorded once. CDR1 and CDR2 (germline): KGHDR, SFDVKD. The ends were cut back, 2 bases at V and 8 bases at J, with 17 bases in the middle. CDR3 size: 16 residues. This TCR was sampled from an adult woman who had mild COVID-19 (a few samples of this study predate the infection). Cell type and time point are not known. V gene TRBV24-1 combines with J gene TRBJ1-4; D call uncertain. Sequenced: PBMCs or a T cell subset sorted from them (not recorded which). CDR3 sequence reads: CATSDSLAGRNEKLFF. DNA of the CDR3: TGTGCCACCAGTGATTCCCTGGCAGGTAGAAACGAAAAACTGTTTTTT.